These 14 T cell receptor beta chains originate from one sample sequenced in a study of Ad26.COV2.S vaccination and SARS-CoV-2 variants. Treatment noted: over 15 received Ad26.COV2.S at low or high dose, single or two shots; roughly 5 received placebo; per-sample allocation not given. Specimen acquisition occurred on day 63 following the initial vaccine or placebo injection. Some clones are missing from TCRdb's copy, which holds only in-frame ones; the method was immunoSEQ multiplex PCR. The table has some 250,000 clones, approximately 88% seen once; the top ten hold around 11%. Here the sequenced sample was peripheral blood, taken in a trial of Ad26.COV2.S vaccine versus placebo. Every receptor here comes from a person aged 18-65 years who received the Ad26.COV2.S COVID-19 vaccine or a placebo.

The chain carries TRBV18 and TRBJ2-2, with D possibly being TRBD1 (6 bases). CDR1 and CDR2 (germline): KGHSH, LQKENI. This CDR3 has 14 residues. The V and J ends lost 5 bases and 6 bases respectively, with 13 bases between them. As DNA, the CDR3 is TGTGCCAGCTCAGCCCGGACAGACCCCGGGGAGCTGTTTTTT. It encodes CASSARTDPGELFF.

The chain links TRBV30 to TRBJ2-1; 10 bases are shared with TRBD2. The CDR3 runs 14 residues. Looked up from germline, CDR1 is GTSNPN and CDR2 is SVGIG (reference sequence). Germline trimming cut 5 bases from V and 10 bases from J; bases unmatched to any gene: 11. CDR3 nucleotides: TGTGCCTGGGGACGGAGCGGGGGGGCATGGGAGCAGTTCTTC. It specifies CAWGRSGGAWEQFF.

The chain uses TRBV2 and TRBJ1-1; 7 nucleotides match TRBD1. Trimming cost V 5 bases and J 5 bases; bases outside gene matches: 11. The germline V gene encodes CDR1 SNHLY and CDR2 FYNNEI. This CDR3 has 15 residues. CDR3 region: CASSLGQSYVTEAFF. CDR3 nucleotides: TGTGCCAGCAGTCTGGGACAGAGCTATGTGACTGAAGCTTTCTTT.

This chain links TRBV20-1 with TRBJ1-5, with D perhaps matching TRBD1 (5 bases). CDR3 length: 18 amino acids. Germline lookup yields CDR1 DFQATT and CDR2 SNEGSKA (reference sequence). Between the trimmed V and J ends, which lost 3 bases and 0 bases, there was a span of 21 bases. The chain's CDR3 is CSASLAGRRLDSNQPQHF. CDR3 bases: TGCAGTGCTAGTCTCGCAGGGCGGCGATTGGATAGCAATCAGCCCCAGCATTTT.

The chain couples TRBV6-5 to TRBJ1-4; D not resolved. CDR1 MNHEY and CDR2 SVGAGI come from the germline V gene. V lost 7 bases and J 2 bases, leaving 11 bases between the germline ends. This CDR3 has 14 amino acids. CDR3: CASTESDTNEKLFF. The CDR3 nucleotides are TGTGCCAGCACGGAGTCGGACACTAATGAAAAACTGTTTTTT.

The rearrangement uses TRBV5-1 and TRBJ1-4; D gene ambiguous. V was clipped by 1 base and J by 7 bases, with 11 bases between them. The CDR3 is 14 amino acids. Germline V gives CDR1 SGHRS, CDR2 YFSETQ. The CDR3 loop reads CASSLTDWTEKLFF. The CDR3 bases are TGCGCCAGCAGCTTGACAGATTGGACTGAAAAACTGTTTTTT. Variable domain in full (rest from reference TRBV5-1 and TRBJ1-4): KAGVTQTPRYLIKTRGQQVTLSCSPISGHRSVSWYQQTPGQGLQFLFEYFSETQRNKGNFPGRFSGRQFSNSRSEMNVSTLELGDSALYLCASSLTDWTEKLFFGSGTQLSVL.

This clone was observed a single time. The CDR3 region is CASSHGGGNQPQHF. CDR3 coding DNA: TGTGCCAGCAGCCACGGGGGGGGCAATCAGCCCCAGCATTTT. The chain joins TRBV14 to TRBJ1-5, with a weak D call TRBD1 (5 bases). Trimming removed 3 bases at V and 2 bases at J, with 8 bases between. The CDR3 spans 14 residues. Germline CDR1 is SGHDN and CDR2 is FVKESK.

V gene TRBV3-1 (or the pseudogene TRBV3-2) combines with J gene TRBJ1-2, with 9 bases that match TRBD1. V dropped 4 bases and J dropped 1; count of bases not matched to a gene: 4. The CDR3 covers 15 residues. Germline-derived CDR1 and CDR2 are LGHDT and YNNKEL (reference sequence). The CDR3 reads CASSLRQGDNYGYTF. The CDR3 nucleotides are TGTGCCAGCAGCCTAAGACAGGGGGATAACTATGGCTACACCTTC.

The sample holds one count of this clone. The chain has TRBV6-5 and TRBJ2-7; D tentatively reads TRBD1 or TRBD2 (5 bases each). Germline CDR1 is MNHEY and CDR2 is SVGAGI. This CDR3 contains 14 residues. Trimming took 6 bases from V and 3 from J, leaving 15 bases between them. This chain's CDR3 is CASSLSNGGYEQYF. In nucleotides, the CDR3 is TGTGCCAGCAGCCTTTCAAATGGGGGCTACGAGCAGTACTTC.

The chain is built from TRBV20-1 and TRBJ2-7, with D unresolved. The V end lost 2 bases, the J end lost 7 bases, and 6 bases lay between the germline ends. The length of the CDR3 is 10 residues. Germline lookup yields CDR1 DFQATT and CDR2 SNEGSKA (reference sequence). For the CDR3, the DNA is TGCAGTGCTAGATCGTGGGAGCAGTACTTC. Protein product: CSARSWEQYF.

The V gene is TRBV25-1, the J gene TRBJ2-1; 13 nucleotides line up with TRBD2. This CDR3 is built from 16 residues. In germline, CDR1 is MGHDK, CDR2 SYGVNS. Trimming at V came to 2 bases and at J to 3 bases, leaving 1 base not matched to a gene. CDR3 in amino acids: CASSEGTSGDYNEQFF. The CDR3 nucleotides are TGTGCCAGCAGTGAAGGGACTAGCGGGGACTACAATGAGCAGTTCTTC.

The J gene is TRBJ2-2, the V gene TRBV7-8, with TRBD2 identical over 9 bases. The CDR3 length is 17 residues. The V gene end was trimmed by 5 bases and the J gene end by 8 bases; junction bases not matched to a gene: 15. Germline V gives CDR1 SGHVS, CDR2 FQNEAQ. The CDR3 here is CASSPLAGRRLPGELFF. The CDR3 DNA reads as TGTGCCAGCAGCCCCCTAGCGGGGAGACGGTTACCTGGGGAGCTGTTTTTT. The variable domain in full, completed from reference TRBV7-8 and TRBJ2-2, reads GAGVSQSPRYKVAKRGQDVALRCDPISGHVSLFWYQQALGQGPEFLTYFQNEAQLDKSGLPSDRFFAERPEGSVSTLKIQRTQQEDSAVYLCASSPLAGRRLPGELFFGEGSRLTVL.

This sequence joins TRBV7-9 and TRBJ1-1, with a tentative D call TRBD1 (5 bases). The V gene lost 0 bases and the J gene lost 0 bases, with 11 bases spanning the gap. CDR1 and CDR2 (germline): SEHNR, FQNEAQ (reference sequence). The CDR3 consists of 16 residues. The CDR3 loop reads CASSLAAGTMNTEAFF. CDR3 nucleotide sequence: TGTGCCAGCAGCTTAGCGGCAGGGACCATGAACACTGAAGCTTTCTTT. Full variable domain (outside the CDR3, taken from reference TRBV7-9 and TRBJ1-1): DTGVSQNPRHKITKRGQNVTFRCDPISEHNRLYWYRQTLGQGPEFLTYFQNEAQLEKSRLLSDRFSAERPKGSFSTLEIQRTEQGDSAMYLCASSLAAGTMNTEAFFGQGTRLTVV.

This clone was detected only once. The chain uses TRBV7-9 and TRBJ2-3; the match to TRBD2 covers 9 bases. V gave up 11 bases and J gave up 1 base; unmatched junction bases: 7. Germline V CDR1 and CDR2: SEHNR, FQNEAQ (reference sequence). CDR3 length: 14 amino acids. The CDR3 sequence is CARAASGGTDTQYF. The CDR3 coding sequence is TGTGCCCGCGCGGCTAGCGGGGGCACAGATACGCAGTATTTT.